Many counts were recorded for the clone carrying this T cell receptor (beta chain). This sample is drawn from a study of identical twins. Addition of a universal primer site occurred through template switching, and cDNA carried unique molecular identifiers. TCRdb ran MiXCR on the 5' RACE reads and lists one entry per CDR3 protein. The sample records hundreds of thousands of distinct CDR3 sequences, less than 9% being singletons. CDR3 length equals 13 residues. Trimming stripped 6 bases from V and 0 bases from J, with 6 bases between. These data also featured in a second study, about yellow fever vaccine responses in identical twins.

The receptor was derived from a young woman in good health. The chain recombines TRBV12-3 or TRBV12-4 with TRBJ1-5; D is ambiguous. Material for sequencing was PBMCs. CDR3 sequence reads: CASRRVSNQPQHF. The CDR3 DNA follows: TGTGCCAGCAGGAGGGTTAGCAATCAGCCCCAGCATTTT.